This is a list of T cell receptor beta chains from one sample in a study of blood T cell repertoires in COVID-19. The method was immunoSEQ multiplex PCR; TCRdb's version includes in-frame clones alone and lacks a portion of them. The table has fewer than 80,000 clones, roughly 82% seen once. Sequencing used peripheral blood. The receptors come from a human donor in a cohort sampled during active COVID-19. Each CDR3 is given with its conserved first and last residue. Each record gives: D gene, J gene, V gene, clone size, CDR3 DNA, CDR3 protein. The D gene is left open where the match is weak. Where a row states a size, it is once, few, many or the class of an expanded clone; other rows omit it.

.	TRBJ1-2	TRBV4-3	.	TGCGCCAGCAGCCAAGATCCGGTACAGCCTAACTATGGCTACACCTTC	CASSQDPVQPNYGYTF
.	TRBJ1-1	TRBV6-4	.	TGTGCCAACCATTGGCAAATGAACACTGAAGCTTTCTTT	CANHWQMNTEAFF
.	TRBJ2-1	TRBV7-2	.	TGTGCCAGCAGCTTACAAGGGGGCTCCTACAATGAGCAGTTCTTC	CASSLQGGSYNEQFF
.	TRBJ1-2	TRBV9	.	TGTGCCAGCAGCGTAGGGCAGACTAACTATGGCTACACCTTC	CASSVGQTNYGYTF
.	TRBJ2-7	TRBV2	.	TGTGCCAGCAGCCTTAAACCCAGGGAAGAGCAGTACTTC	CASSLKPREEQYF
.	TRBJ2-5	TRBV5-4	few	TGTGCCAGCAGACAGGAGACCTTCCAAGAGACCCAGTACTTC	CASRQETFQETQYF
.	TRBJ2-1	TRBV2	.	TGTGCCAGCGCGGGTTACTCCTACAATGAGCAGTTCTTC	CASAGYSYNEQFF
.	TRBJ2-2	TRBV7-9	.	TGTGCCAGCAGCTTAGGTGGGCCGAACACCGGGGAGCTGTTTTTT	CASSLGGPNTGELFF
.	TRBJ1-1	TRBV30	few	TGTGCCTGGAGTCGGCCCCCAGGGCTGGCTTTCTTT	CAWSRPPGLAFF
.	TRBJ1-3	TRBV5-1	.	TGCGCCAGCAGCCTCATGACAGCCTCTGGAAACACCATATATTTT	CASSLMTASGNTIYF
TRBD2	TRBJ2-3	TRBV30	.	TGTGCCTGGAGTAGAGCGGGGGGGGCATTAGATACGCAGTATTTT	CAWSRAGGALDTQYF
TRBD1	TRBJ2-2	TRBV2	once	TGTGCCAGCAGCAGGGGGCACACCGGGGAGCTGTTTTTT	CASSRGHTGELFF
.	TRBJ2-7	TRBV11-3	.	TGTGCCAGCAGCTTAGTAGGCGGAGAGCAGTACTTC	CASSLVGGEQYF
TRBD1	TRBJ1-5	TRBV6-2/TRBV6-3	.	TGTGCCAGCAGCACTACAGGGGGCGGTCAGCCCCAGCATTTT	CASSTTGGGQPQHF
TRBD2	TRBJ2-7	TRBV19	.	TGTGCCAGCGGGACTAGCGGCTACGAGCAGTACTTC	CASGTSGYEQYF
TRBD1	TRBJ1-1	TRBV5-4	.	TGTGCCAGCAGCCAACAGGGGCTCGGCACTGAAGCTTTCTTT	CASSQQGLGTEAFF
TRBD1	TRBJ1-1	TRBV3-1/TRBV3-2	.	TGTGCCAGCAGCACCGCAGGGGGCGGTCGCTTCGGCGGCCCTGAAGCTTTCTTT	CASSTAGGGRFGGPEAFF
.	TRBJ2-7	TRBV12-3/TRBV12-4	.	TGTGCCAGCAGCTCCGGGACACATTACGAGCAGTACTTC	CASSSGTHYEQYF
TRBD1	TRBJ2-7	TRBV5-6	.	TGTGCCAGCAGCTTGGCCCGGGACAGGGCCGACTACGAGCAGTACTTC	CASSLARDRADYEQYF
.	TRBJ2-3	TRBV7-2	.	TGTGCCAGCAGCTTAGGGGGCCTAATAGATACGCAGTATTTT	CASSLGGLIDTQYF
.	TRBJ1-5	TRBV28	.	TGTGCCAGCAGGCTACAGGGACAACCCTTAGGGCCCCAGCATTTT	CASRLQGQPLGPQHF
TRBD1	TRBJ2-7	TRBV12-3/TRBV12-4	.	TGTGCCAGCAGCCAACGTACAGGGGATTGGTACTTC	CASSQRTGDWYF
TRBD2	TRBJ2-5	TRBV5-1	.	TGCGCCAGCAGCTTGGAAAGCGGGGGGCAAGAGACCCAGTACTTC	CASSLESGGQETQYF
TRBD2	TRBJ2-5	TRBV5-1	.	TGCGCCAGCAGCTTGGATGTAGCGGGGGATCAAGAGACCCAGTACTTC	CASSLDVAGDQETQYF
TRBD1	TRBJ1-4	TRBV24-1	.	TGTGCCACCAGTGATGCAGGGGGCGCTGATGAAAAACTGTTTTTT	CATSDAGGADEKLFF
TRBD1	TRBJ2-2	TRBV6-5	.	TGTGCCAGCCGGAGGACAGGGGCCACCGGGGAGCTGTTTTTT	CASRRTGATGELFF
.	TRBJ2-3	TRBV24-1	.	TGTGCCACCAGTGATCCGGGGGTGAGAGGGGAGGCAGATACGCAGTATTTT	CATSDPGVRGEADTQYF
TRBD1	TRBJ2-2	TRBV30	.	TGTGCCTGGGGTGGACAGGGATGGGCCGGGGAGCTGTTTTTT	CAWGGQGWAGELFF
.	TRBJ2-3	TRBV6-5	.	TGTGCCAGCACAGGGTCTACTACAGATACGCAGTATTTT	CASTGSTTDTQYF
TRBD1	TRBJ1-3	TRBV18	.	TGTGCCAGCTCATCGGGACAGGGTTTCGGAAACACCATATATTTT	CASSSGQGFGNTIYF
TRBD1	TRBJ1-6	TRBV27	.	TGTGCCAGCAGGGCGTCGACAGGGGTACATTCACCCCTCCACTTT	CASRASTGVHSPLHF
.	TRBJ1-1	TRBV7-9	few	TGTGCCAGCAGCCCTACAGAGAACACTGAAGCTTTCTTT	CASSPTENTEAFF
.	TRBJ2-3	TRBV4-1	.	TGCGCCAGCAGACAAACTAGCCCCGGCACAGATACGCAGTATTTT	CASRQTSPGTDTQYF
.	TRBJ2-3	TRBV5-1	.	TGCGCCAGCAGCTTGGCCATGAGAGATACGCAGTATTTT	CASSLAMRDTQYF
.	TRBJ1-2	TRBV19	.	TGTGCCAGTAGTATACCACAGAGGGTTGAAGGCTACACCTTC	CASSIPQRVEGYTF
TRBD2	TRBJ2-1	TRBV5-1	.	TGCGCCAGCAGCTTAGGCGGGGGGGCGACCTACAATGAGCAGTTCTTC	CASSLGGGATYNEQFF
TRBD1	TRBJ2-5	TRBV2	once	TGTGCCAGCAGCGAACAGGGGACGGAGACCCAGTACTTC	CASSEQGTETQYF
TRBD2	TRBJ2-5	TRBV5-5	.	TGTGCCAGCAGCTTGGCAGTAGCGGGGGCCGCTCTCCAAGAGACCCAGTACTTC	CASSLAVAGAALQETQYF
.	TRBJ2-7	TRBV30	.	TGTGCCTGGATCGGTACGACCTACGAGCAGTACTTC	CAWIGTTYEQYF
TRBD2	TRBJ2-1	TRBV6-5	.	TGTGCCAGCAGTATGACTAGCGGGGGAAACAATGAGCAGTTCTTC	CASSMTSGGNNEQFF
.	TRBJ1-1	TRBV29-1	.	TGCAGCGTTGAAGGGACTGCGGGCACTGAAGCTTTCTTT	CSVEGTAGTEAFF
TRBD1	TRBJ1-6	TRBV5-1	.	TGCGCCAGCAGCTGGCAGGGACAGGGCCCTGATTCACCCCTCCACTTT	CASSWQGQGPDSPLHF
TRBD1	TRBJ2-7	TRBV2	.	TGTGCCAGCAGCCCCCTGGGGCGAAGGGGGCAACACGAGCAGTACTTC	CASSPLGRRGQHEQYF
TRBD2	TRBJ2-1	TRBV5-1	.	TGCGCCAGCAGCTCCTATTGGGGGGGAGACAATGAGCAGTTCTTC	CASSSYWGGDNEQFF
.	TRBJ2-2	TRBV6-5	.	TGTGCCAGCAGTATACAGGGAGCCGGGGAGCTGTTTTTT	CASSIQGAGELFF
.	TRBJ1-5	TRBV19	.	TGTGCCAGTAGTATACAGGGCCAGTTTAATCAGCCCCAGCATTTT	CASSIQGQFNQPQHF
TRBD1	TRBJ2-7	TRBV7-2	.	TGTGCCAGCAGCTTCGGGACAGGGAGTGAGCAGTACTTC	CASSFGTGSEQYF
.	TRBJ1-3	TRBV4-3	.	TGCGCCAGCAGCCAAGATAGGCCGAGCGGCACCATATATTTT	CASSQDRPSGTIYF
TRBD2	TRBJ2-3	TRBV6-5	.	TGTGCCAGCAGGGACGGGGGGGGTGATACGCAGTATTTT	CASRDGGGDTQYF
TRBD2	TRBJ2-6	TRBV30	.	TGTGCCTGGAGCGGTACTAGCGGGGGGGTCTCTGGGGCCAACGTCCTGACTTTC	CAWSGTSGGVSGANVLTF
.	TRBJ1-6	TRBV7-2	.	TGTGCCAGCAGCTCCGGGTTGGGGAGCTATAATTCACCCCTCCACTTT	CASSSGLGSYNSPLHF
TRBD2	TRBJ2-3	TRBV7-2	medium-sized	TGTGCCAGCAGCCCACGGGCGGGGGGTTACACAGATACGCAGTATTTT	CASSPRAGGYTDTQYF
.	TRBJ1-2	TRBV11-2	.	TGTGCCAGCAGCTTAGGTTCAGGTTTGGGCTACACCTTC	CASSLGSGLGYTF
.	TRBJ2-2	TRBV9	.	TGTGCCAGCAGCTCCGACATAGGCTTGGCCGGGGAGCTGTTTTTT	CASSSDIGLAGELFF